A single sample is the source of the 7 T cell receptor beta chains below, sequenced in a study of blood T cell repertoires in COVID-19. Measured with immunoSEQ multiplex PCR; TCRdb has only the in-frame clones, and not every one. This sample has some 290,000 clones, with roughly 88% found just once. Material: PBMCs or T cells enriched from blood (not recorded which). The receptors were gathered from a woman in her 40s with acute COVID-19.

The gene calls are TRBV2 and TRBJ1-2; 8 bases align to TRBD1. The V gene's germline CDR1 is SNHLY and CDR2 FYNNEI. The ends lost 4 bases at V and 4 bases at J; junction bases unmatched: 14. This CDR3 has 17 residues. CDR3 amino acids: CASSVPRGQGRSYGYTF. The CDR3 nucleotides read TGTGCCAGCAGTGTCCCCAGGGGGCAGGGAAGGAGCTATGGCTACACCTTC.

This rearrangement joins TRBV6-5 to TRBJ1-1, with TRBD1 matching 7 bases. The junction had 11 bases not matched to a gene; V was cut back by 6 bases and J by 7 bases. Germline V lookup: CDR1 MNHEY, CDR2 SVGAGI. The CDR3 consists of 14 residues. This CDR3 reads CASRGGGVKVEAFF. In nucleotides, the CDR3 is TGTGCCAGCAGAGGGGGCGGGGTTAAAGTTGAAGCTTTCTTT.

The chain employs TRBV6-1 and TRBJ2-3, with 7 bases lining up with TRBD2. This CDR3 region has 19 residues. CDR1 is MNHNS, CDR2 SASEGT, per germline. With V trimmed by 4 bases and J by 2 bases, 18 bases remained unmatched. The CDR3 DNA reads TGTGCCAGCAGTGTTACTCAATGGCAGGCGGGGGAATACACAGATACGCAGTATTTT. It is translated as CASSVTQWQAGEYTDTQYF.

The V and J genes are TRBV18 and TRBJ2-5; D may be TRBD2 (5 bases). V was trimmed by 2 bases and J by 3 bases, leaving 10 bases between them. This CDR3 comprises 14 residues. The germline V gene encodes CDR1 KGHSH and CDR2 LQKENI. The CDR3 DNA reads as TGTGCCAGCTCACCAAATGCCGGGGAAGAGACCCAGTACTTC. Its protein product is CASSPNAGEETQYF.

This chain links TRBV19 with TRBJ2-5; 9 positions agree with TRBD1. V lost 7 bases and J lost 0; bases outside the gene matches: 3. The germline CDR1 and CDR2 sequences are LNHDA and SQIVND (reference sequence). The CDR3 runs 14 residues. The DNA for the CDR3 is TGTGCCAGTACTCGGACAGGGGACCAAGAGACCCAGTACTTC. This translates into CASTRTGDQETQYF.

The rearrangement uses TRBV7-2 and TRBJ2-7; D not certain. Trimming cost V 5 bases and J 5 bases, with 10 bases left between them. The CDR3 is 12 residues long. Looked up from germline, CDR1 is SGHTA and CDR2 is FQGNSA. CDR3 residues: CASSPMVHEQYF. The CDR3 bases are TGTGCCAGCAGCCCTATGGTCCACGAGCAGTACTTC.

This chain uses TRBV11-2 with TRBJ2-5; 8 nucleotides line up with TRBD2. Germline trimming cut 5 bases from V and 4 bases from J; bases unmatched to any gene: 6. Germline CDR1 is SGHAT and CDR2 is FQNNGV. The CDR3 sequence is 14 residues long. The CDR3 DNA is TGTGCCAGCAGCCCCGGGGGGGCAGGAGAGACCCAGTACTTC. Translating it yields CASSPGGAGETQYF.